These T cell receptor beta chains were read from a single sample in a study of blood T cell repertoires in COVID-19. Here immunoSEQ multiplex PCR was the method, and the copy in TCRdb shows in-frame clones only, minus some. The table includes around 99,000 clones, over 65% detected once. The source material was peripheral blood. Receptor source: a woman aged 60 to 75 with acute or convalescent COVID-19. Each CDR3 is given with its conserved first and last residue. D genes are given only for firm matches. The listing skips clone size in some rows; elsewhere it reads once, few, many or a size class.

d_gene: TRBD2; len: 16; v_gene: TRBV3-1/TRBV3-2; j_gene: TRBJ2-2; abundance: .; CDR3aa: CASSQVVLAGTGELFF; CDR3nt: TGTGCCAGCAGCCAAGTAGTACTAGCGGGTACCGGGGAGCTGTTTTTT
d_gene: TRBD2; len: 15; v_gene: TRBV27; j_gene: TRBJ2-1; abundance: .; CDR3aa: CASSLSLAGYNEQFF; CDR3nt: TGTGCCAGCTCCCTGTCGTTAGCGGGGTACAATGAGCAGTTCTTC
d_gene: TRBD1; len: 14; v_gene: TRBV2; j_gene: TRBJ1-5; abundance: .; CDR3aa: CASSGDSLNQPQHF; CDR3nt: TGTGCCAGCAGTGGGGACAGCCTCAATCAGCCCCAGCATTTT
d_gene: .; len: 16; v_gene: TRBV5-1; j_gene: TRBJ1-1; abundance: .; CDR3aa: CASSLNGRGQADEAFF; CDR3nt: TGCGCCAGCAGCTTAAACGGGCGGGGCCAGGCGGATGAAGCTTTCTTT
d_gene: .; len: 15; v_gene: TRBV29-1; j_gene: TRBJ2-3; abundance: .; CDR3aa: CSVSPTSGGTDTQYF; CDR3nt: TGCAGCGTTAGCCCAACTTCAGGTGGCACAGATACGCAGTATTTT
d_gene: .; len: 15; v_gene: TRBV7-2; j_gene: TRBJ1-1; abundance: .; CDR3aa: CASSFHRASGTEAFF; CDR3nt: TGTGCCAGCAGCTTCCACAGGGCGTCGGGCACTGAAGCTTTCTTT
d_gene: TRBD1; len: 15; v_gene: TRBV13; j_gene: TRBJ1-6; abundance: .; CDR3aa: CASSLQGALGSPLHF; CDR3nt: TGTGCCAGCAGCCTACAGGGGGCGCTGGGTTCACCCCTCCACTTT
d_gene: TRBD1; len: 14; v_gene: TRBV29-1; j_gene: TRBJ2-1; abundance: .; CDR3aa: CSVPDRVAYNEQFF; CDR3nt: TGCAGCGTCCCCGACAGGGTGGCCTACAATGAGCAGTTCTTC
d_gene: .; len: 13; v_gene: TRBV4-1; j_gene: TRBJ2-5; abundance: few; CDR3aa: CASSPGFGETQYF; CDR3nt: TGCGCCAGCAGCCCAGGGTTTGGGGAGACCCAGTACTTC
d_gene: .; len: 14; v_gene: TRBV5-1; j_gene: TRBJ2-3; abundance: .; CDR3aa: CASSQGLNTDTQYF; CDR3nt: TGCGCCAGCAGCCAAGGACTCAACACAGATACGCAGTATTTT
d_gene: .; len: 13; v_gene: TRBV28; j_gene: TRBJ1-5; abundance: .; CDR3aa: CASSLPDSQPQHF; CDR3nt: TGTGCCAGCAGTCTTCCCGACAGTCAGCCCCAGCATTTT
d_gene: TRBD1; len: 15; v_gene: TRBV7-9; j_gene: TRBJ1-3; abundance: .; CDR3aa: CASSFSGQTGNTIYF; CDR3nt: TGTGCCAGCAGCTTTTCGGGACAGACTGGAAACACCATATATTTT
d_gene: .; len: 15; v_gene: TRBV5-8; j_gene: TRBJ1-5; abundance: .; CDR3aa: CASSFQENSNQPQHF; CDR3nt: TGTGCCAGCAGTTTCCAGGAAAATAGCAATCAGCCCCAGCATTTT
d_gene: TRBD1; len: 14; v_gene: TRBV19; j_gene: TRBJ1-4; abundance: .; CDR3aa: CATPQRGRVEKLFF; CDR3nt: TGTGCCACCCCACAGAGGGGGCGAGTTGAAAAACTGTTTTTT
d_gene: .; len: 16; v_gene: TRBV20-1; j_gene: TRBJ1-5; abundance: few; CDR3aa: CSASTQGLWGNQPQHF; CDR3nt: TGCAGTGCTAGTACTCAGGGGCTATGGGGCAATCAGCCCCAGCATTTT
d_gene: .; len: 12; v_gene: TRBV6-6; j_gene: TRBJ1-2; abundance: .; CDR3aa: CASSPTPNGYTF; CDR3nt: TGTGCCAGCAGCCCCACTCCTAATGGCTACACCTTC
d_gene: TRBD2; len: 16; v_gene: TRBV18; j_gene: TRBJ2-1; abundance: .; CDR3aa: CASSPIRTSGKNEQFF; CDR3nt: TGTGCCAGCTCACCAATCAGGACTAGCGGGAAGAATGAGCAGTTCTTC
d_gene: .; len: 12; v_gene: TRBV7-9; j_gene: TRBJ2-7; abundance: .; CDR3aa: CASSYLTYEQYF; CDR3nt: TGTGCCAGCAGCTACCTAACCTACGAGCAGTACTTC
d_gene: .; len: 14; v_gene: TRBV2; j_gene: TRBJ1-6; abundance: .; CDR3aa: CASRDTSQFSPLHF; CDR3nt: TGTGCCAGCAGGGATACCTCACAGTTCTCACCCCTCCACTTT
d_gene: .; len: 11; v_gene: TRBV4-3; j_gene: TRBJ2-7; abundance: .; CDR3aa: CASSHHDTTGF; CDR3nt: TGCGCCAGCAGCCACCACGACACGACAGGTTTC
d_gene: TRBD1; len: 14; v_gene: TRBV14; j_gene: TRBJ1-6; abundance: .; CDR3aa: CASSPTGGYSPLHF; CDR3nt: TGTGCCAGCAGCCCGACAGGGGGCTATTCACCCCTCCACTTT
d_gene: .; len: 13; v_gene: TRBV11-2; j_gene: TRBJ1-3; abundance: .; CDR3aa: CASSPEARNTIYF; CDR3nt: TGTGCCAGCAGCCCCGAGGCGAGAAACACCATATATTTT